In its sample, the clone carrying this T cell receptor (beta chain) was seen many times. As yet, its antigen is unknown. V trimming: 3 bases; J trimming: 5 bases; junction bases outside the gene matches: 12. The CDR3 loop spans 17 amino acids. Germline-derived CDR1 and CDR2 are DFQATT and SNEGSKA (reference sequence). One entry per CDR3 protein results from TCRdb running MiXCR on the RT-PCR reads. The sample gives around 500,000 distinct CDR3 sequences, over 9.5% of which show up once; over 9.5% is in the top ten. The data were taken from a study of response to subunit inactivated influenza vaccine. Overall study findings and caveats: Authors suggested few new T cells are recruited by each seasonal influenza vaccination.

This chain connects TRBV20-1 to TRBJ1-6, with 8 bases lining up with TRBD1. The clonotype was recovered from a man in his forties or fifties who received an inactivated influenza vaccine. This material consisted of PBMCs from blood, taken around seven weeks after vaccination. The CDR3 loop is CSASSIGQGLNNSPLHF. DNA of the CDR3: TGCAGTGCTAGCTCTATTGGACAGGGACTAAATAATTCACCCCTCCACTTT.